The 4 T cell receptor beta chains listed next were all sequenced from one sample in a study of T cells in Graves' hyperthyroidism and ophthalmopathy. The CDR3 regions of TCR beta were amplified from RNA transcripts. Using the HTBI primer set, a first-round RT-PCR was run on the TCR CDR3. TCRdb itself ran the multiplex PCR reads through MiXCR, one entry per CDR3 protein. The data show 500,000 to 600,000 distinct CDR3 sequences, over 35% seen once. Specimen: peripheral blood or thyroid tissue (not recorded which). The receptors here all came from an adult woman with Graves' disease, either hyperthyroidism or ophthalmopathy (not recorded which).

Many counts were recorded for this clonotype. The chain employs TRBV20-1 and TRBJ1-5; D unresolved. From germline, CDR1 is DFQATT and CDR2 SNEGSKA (reference sequence). Between the trimmed V and J ends, which lost 2 bases and 0 bases, there was a span of 14 bases. This CDR3 has 16 residues. CDR3 amino acids: CSARPNQKYSNQPQHF. CDR3 coding DNA: TGCAGTGCTAGACCCAATCAAAAATATAGCAATCAGCCCCAGCATTTT.

This clonotype was detected ten times or more. The chain has TRBV28 and TRBJ1-6; D perhaps matches TRBD1 (5 bases). Germline CDR1 reads MDHEN; CDR2 reads SYDVKM. V was pared by 3 bases and J by 8 bases, with 14 bases between. This CDR3 is built from 15 residues. CDR3: CASSLAQGDDSPLHF. The CDR3 DNA sequence: TGTGCCAGCAGTTTGGCGCAGGGTGACGATTCACCCCTCCACTTT.

Only a few counts were recorded for this clonotype. The chain has TRBV4-2 and TRBJ1-2, with TRBD1 as a possible D gene (5 bases). Trimming removed 4 bases at V and 3 bases at J, with 12 bases between. The CDR3 runs to 14 residues. Germline V lookup: CDR1 LGHNA, CDR2 YNFKEQ. CDR3 DNA sequence: TGTGCCAGCAGCCCCAATGCGGGGGACTATGGCTACACCTTC. This codes for CASSPNAGDYGYTF.

This rearrangement joins TRBV5-1 to TRBJ1-2; D might be TRBD1 (5 bases). Germline CDR1 reads SGHRS; CDR2 reads YFSETQ. V was clipped by 5 bases and J by 3 bases, with 20 bases between them. This CDR3 is built from 16 residues. CDR3 sequence reads: CASSPGGGVLYYGYTF. In DNA, the CDR3 is TGCGCCAGCAGTCCCGGGGGAGGAGTCCTATACTATGGCTACACCTTC.